This T cell receptor (beta chain) was identified in a study of blood T cell repertoires in COVID-19. Background on the study: T cells, B-cell-depleted T cells, or PBMCs supplied cDNA or gDNA.

Assay: immunoSEQ multiplex PCR; the TCRdb copy retains only in-frame clones and omits some. This sample carries about 280,000 clones, approximately 86% of them seen once, and the ten largest clones take about 12%. The J segment lost 4 bases and the V segment lost 7 bases, leaving 6 bases of the junction unmatched. Germline assignment: CDR1 LNHNV and CDR2 YYDKDF (reference sequence). The CDR3 has 13 residues. Enrolled during active infection, Seattle patients were then followed longitudinally. The sequence was collected from a woman aged 65 to 85 with COVID-19, enrolled during active disease. This sequence joins TRBV15 and TRBJ2-7, with TRBD2 identical over 8 bases. Sequenced material: peripheral blood. In nucleotides, the CDR3 is TGTGCCACCAATGTCGGGGGGGTTTACGAGCAGTACTTC. Amino acid sequence: CATNVGGVYEQYF. Filled out from reference TRBV15 and TRBJ2-7, the complete variable domain reads DAMVIQNPRYQVTQFGKPVTLSCSQTLNHNVMYWYQQKSSQAPKLLFHYYDKDFNNEADTPDNFQSRRPNTSFCFLDIRSPGLGDTAMYLCATNVGGVYEQYFGPGTRLTVT.